A single sample is the source of the 10 T cell receptor beta chains below, sequenced in a study of T-cell reconstitution after alpha-beta-depleted transplantation in children (dated by TCRdb to 2015 to 2016). The library was obtained by PCR. The sequencer was an Illumina HiSeq 2500. TCR libraries were prepared with molecular barcoding, using unique molecular identifiers to normalize TCRbeta repertoire quantification. TCRdb trimmed public reads at Q25 via fastp, called clones via MiXCR and kept in-frame beta chains. Each CDR3 protein gets just one entry, which takes the most common genes and DNA from the rows behind it. The sample profile shows around 200,000 distinct CDR3 sequences; about 15% of them were found once. The ten largest clonotypes hold 43% of the sample. The treatment or condition label, read with the paper, signifies: allogeneic hematopoietic cell transplantation with graft depleted of TCRalphabeta T cells and CD19 B cells.

This specimen consisted of PBMCs, mostly from graft donor cells, obtained 360 days after TCRalphabeta/CD19-depleted stem cell transplant. All receptors derive from a male patient between 2 and 15 years old who had a stem cell transplant for acute lymphoblastic leukemia, so the T cells may come from the graft donor.

This clonotype has more than one count but fewer than ten. The chain combines TRBV5-1 with TRBJ2-5; 7 bases line up with TRBD1. After removal of 0 bases from V and 3 bases from J, the junction contained 2 bases not matched to a gene. The CDR3 spans 14 residues. Germline CDR1 and CDR2: SGHRS and YFSETQ. The CDR3 nucleotides read TGCGCCAGCAGCTTGGTAGGACAGGAAGAGACCCAGTACTTC. It codes for CASSLVGQEETQYF.

The V gene is TRBV24-1, the J gene TRBJ2-3; 10 nucleotides match TRBD2. This CDR3 contains 19 residues. The trim removed 2 bases at V and 1 base at J, leaving 11 bases unmatched. The germline V gene encodes CDR1 KGHDR and CDR2 SFDVKD. The CDR3 protein is CATSDYSPGLAAGTDTQYF. The CDR3 region has the DNA TGTGCCACCAGTGATTACTCTCCCGGACTAGCGGCCGGCACAGATACGCAGTATTTT.

This clonotype was seen only a few times. The CDR3 spells CASSLPGEAFF. As DNA, the CDR3 is TGTGCCAGCAGCCTACCGGGCGAAGCTTTCTTT. This rearrangement joins TRBV7-9 to TRBJ1-1; no reliable D call. V lost 5 bases and J 8 bases, leaving 9 bases between the germline ends. Germline V gene data show CDR1 as SEHNR and CDR2 as FQNEAQ (reference sequence). CDR3 length: 11 residues.

This chain joins TRBV7-6 and TRBJ1-1; the match to TRBD1 covers 7 bases. The CDR3 extends over 12 amino acids. The J segment lost 11 bases and the V segment lost 5 bases, leaving 8 bases of the junction unmatched. Per the germline V gene, CDR1 is SGHVS and CDR2 is FNYEAQ. Here the CDR3 reads CASSKSGQVAFF. The CDR3 coding sequence is TGTGCCAGCAGCAAATCTGGACAGGTCGCTTTCTTT.

The V gene is TRBV5-1, the J gene TRBJ1-4; D remains ambiguous. Germline V CDR1 and CDR2: SGHRS, YFSETQ. Trimming left V 7 bases short and J 2 bases short, with 9 bases between. The CDR3 contains 13 residues. CDR3 DNA sequence: TGCGCCAGCCAAATAGGGACTAATGAAAAACTGTTTTTT. Its protein is CASQIGTNEKLFF.

The chain combines TRBV15 with TRBJ1-6; TRBD1 matches at 7 bases. The J segment lost 18 bases and the V segment lost 2 bases, leaving 13 bases of the junction unmatched. Germline CDR1 LNHNV, CDR2 YYDKDF (reference sequence). This CDR3 is built from 14 residues. CDR3 amino acids: CATSRRIDRDPYHF. The CDR3 nucleotides are TGTGCCACCAGCAGAAGAATCGACAGGGACCCCTACCACTTT.

This clonotype has more than one count but fewer than ten. In DNA form, the CDR3 reads TGTGCCAGCAGCCGGAGCGGGCCCTACACAGATACGCAGTATTTT. Translated, it gives CASSRSGPYTDTQYF. The chain carries TRBV7-2 and TRBJ2-3, with a weak D call TRBD2 (6 bases). The germline V and J ends were trimmed by 5 bases and 2 bases, with 14 bases remaining between them. The CDR3 is 15 amino acids. Germline CDR1 is SGHTA and CDR2 is FQGNSA.

This clonotype appeared a few times. This chain connects TRBV5-1 to TRBJ2-2, with 8 bases identical to TRBD1. Unmatched junction bases numbered 11, after V lost 3 bases and J lost 7 bases. Germline CDR1 SGHRS, CDR2 YFSETQ. The CDR3 contains 16 residues. The CDR3 is CASSSLDRAASGELFF. CDR3 sequence (DNA): TGCGCCAGCAGCTCCCTGGACAGGGCGGCTAGCGGGGAGCTGTTTTTT. The full variable domain, its missing parts supplied by reference TRBV5-1 and TRBJ2-2, is KAGVTQTPRYLIKTRGQQVTLSCSPISGHRSVSWYQQTPGQGLQFLFEYFSETQRNKGNFPGRFSGRQFSNSRSEMNVSTLELGDSALYLCASSSLDRAASGELFFGEGSRLTVL.

This clonotype was detected only a few times. The chain has TRBV7-9 and TRBJ2-1, with D perhaps TRBD2 (5 bases). The CDR3 contains 16 residues. Germline CDR1 and CDR2: SEHNR and FQNEAQ (reference sequence). V was shortened by 4 bases and J by 7 bases, with 20 bases between the two germline ends. CDR3 sequence: CASSSIPGFRVNEQFF. For the CDR3, the DNA is TGTGCCAGCAGCTCGATCCCGGGGTTTCGGGTTAATGAGCAGTTCTTC.

This clonotype came up many times. This chain joins TRBV29-1 and TRBJ1-1; TRBD1 matches at 9 bases. This CDR3 is built from 14 residues. From germline, CDR1 is SQVTM and CDR2 ANQGSEA. V lost 4 bases and J lost 1; bases outside the gene matches: 4. The CDR3 DNA reads as TGCAGCGTTGCCGGGACAGGGAAGAACACTGAAGCTTTCTTT. This sequence encodes CSVAGTGKNTEAFF.